The clone carrying this T cell receptor beta chain was recorded many times. Its target is unknown. This specimen comes from a study of neurological immune-mediated disorders. Overall study: The study included around 35 multiple sclerosis patients, some 30 relapsing-remitting and 3 secondary progressive. Whole-study findings and limits: In HTLV-1-associated myelopathy, TCR clonal expansion was greatest, whereas multiple sclerosis had the least, falling below healthy controls. No CDR3 amino acid sequences recurred among expanded clones across subjects, suggesting private repertoires in all groups.

The cDNA came from 5'RACE with 10-nucleotide random UMIs. Using its own MiXCR run on the 5' RACE reads, TCRdb lists one record per CDR3 protein. Among over 35,000 distinct CDR3 sequences listed, around 2.5% were seen once. Germline lookup yields CDR1 DFQATT and CDR2 SNEGSKA (reference sequence). This CDR3 has 15 amino acids. J was trimmed by 5 bases and V by 3 bases; bases with no gene match: 8. The sequence derives from a man younger than 45 with multiple sclerosis. Specimen: PBMCs. The chain uses TRBV20-1 and TRBJ2-2, with TRBD1 identical over 8 bases. CDR3 DNA: TGCAGTGCTAGGCGACAGGGGCAAACAACCGGGGAGCTGTTTTTT. This translates into CSARRQGQTTGELFF.